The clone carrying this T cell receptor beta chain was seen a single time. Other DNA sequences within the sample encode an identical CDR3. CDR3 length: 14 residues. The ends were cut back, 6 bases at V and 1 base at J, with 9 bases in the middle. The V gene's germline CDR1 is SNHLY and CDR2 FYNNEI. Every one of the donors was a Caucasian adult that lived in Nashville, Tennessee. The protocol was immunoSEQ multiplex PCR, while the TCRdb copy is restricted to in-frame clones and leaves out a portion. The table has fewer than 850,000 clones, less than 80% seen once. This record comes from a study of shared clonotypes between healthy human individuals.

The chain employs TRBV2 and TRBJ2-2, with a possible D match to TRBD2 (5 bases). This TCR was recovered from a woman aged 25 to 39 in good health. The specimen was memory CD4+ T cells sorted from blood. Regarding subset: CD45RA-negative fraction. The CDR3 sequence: CASRWTQNTGELFF. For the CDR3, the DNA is TGTGCCAGCAGGTGGACTCAGAACACCGGGGAGCTGTTTTTT.